This T cell receptor (beta chain) was documented in a study of T-cell reconstitution after alpha-beta-depleted transplantation in children. A library of TCRbeta sequences, prepared with unique molecular identifiers, was generated. In TCRdb, the PCR reads were re-called with MiXCR into one record per CDR3 protein. This table has some 600,000 distinct CDR3 sequences, over 15% appearing once. From germline, CDR1 is SGHDT and CDR2 YYEEEE. V lost 6 bases and J lost 2, with 11 bases in between. The CDR3 consists of 13 residues. This clonotype was found a few times. This TCR derives from a human donor who donated a stem cell graft to a child with acute myeloid leukemia. This chain links TRBV5-6 with TRBJ1-2; tentatively, D is TRBD1 (6 bases). The sequences come from PBMCs from the stem cell graft donor, collected from the stem cell graft. The CDR3 coding sequence is TGTGCCAGCACCGAACAGGGAAACTATGGCTACACCTTC. This codes for CASTEQGNYGYTF.